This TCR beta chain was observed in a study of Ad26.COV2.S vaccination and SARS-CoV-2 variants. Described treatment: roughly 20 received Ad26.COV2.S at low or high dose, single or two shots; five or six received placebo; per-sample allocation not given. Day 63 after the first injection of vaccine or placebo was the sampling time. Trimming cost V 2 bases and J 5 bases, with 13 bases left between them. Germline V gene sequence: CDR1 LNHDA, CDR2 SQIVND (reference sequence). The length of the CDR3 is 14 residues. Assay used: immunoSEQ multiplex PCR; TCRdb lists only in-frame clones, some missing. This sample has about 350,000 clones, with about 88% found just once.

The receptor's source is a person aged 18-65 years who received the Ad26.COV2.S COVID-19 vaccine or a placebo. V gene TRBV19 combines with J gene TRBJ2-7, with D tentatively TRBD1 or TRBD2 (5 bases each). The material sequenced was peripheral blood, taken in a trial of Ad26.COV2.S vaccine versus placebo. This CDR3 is CASSIRDGGNEQYF. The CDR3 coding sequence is TGTGCCAGTAGTATACGGGACGGAGGCAACGAGCAGTACTTC.